This TCR beta chain derives from a study of T-cell memory formation after mild COVID-19. TCRdb itself ran the 5' RACE reads through MiXCR, one entry per CDR3 protein. The repertoire includes tens of thousands of distinct CDR3 sequences, roughly 6.6% of them detected once, and 0.79% sits in the top ten. Broader study findings: Pre-infection memory contained some responding clones, which suggested that cross-reactive memory had joined.

In its sample, this clonotype was seen many times. Its antigen is unidentified. Looked up from germline, CDR1 is GTSNPN and CDR2 is SVGIG (reference sequence). The CDR3 extends over 15 amino acids. Trimming stripped 3 bases from V and 6 bases from J, with 18 bases between. The chain recombines TRBV30 with TRBJ2-1; D is perhaps TRBD2 (6 bases). Input material: PBMCs or a T cell subset sorted from them (not recorded which). The sequence was collected from an adult who had mild COVID-19 (a few samples of this study predate the infection). Cell type and time point are not known. The CDR3 protein is CAWRPGTVLGNEQFF. The CDR3, as DNA: TGTGCCTGGAGGCCAGGGACTGTACTCGGCAATGAGCAGTTCTTC.